The clone carrying this T cell receptor beta chain was observed many times. The germline V and J ends were trimmed by 3 bases and 5 bases, with 14 bases remaining between them. The germline CDR1 and CDR2 sequences are SGHVS and FNYEAQ. CDR3 length equals 14 residues. If no ophthalmopathy progression occurred within 18 months, Graves' hyperthyroidism was stable. The patients, who ranged from 18 to 65 in age, presented with newly diagnosed hyperthyroidism lasting under 2 months. RNA transcripts yielded amplified TCR beta CDR3 regions. A set of HTBI primers served as the primers for a first-round RT-PCR of the TCR CDR3. TCRdb passed the multiplex PCR reads through MiXCR, listing each CDR3 protein once. The sample lists under 700,000 distinct CDR3 sequences; 16% were seen once. The sample is drawn from a study of T cells in Graves' hyperthyroidism and ophthalmopathy. Study-wide background: Sampling of peripheral blood happened at initial diagnosis, prior to any treatment.

The receptor's source is a woman aged 18 to 35 with Graves' hyperthyroidism. This chain joins TRBV7-6 and TRBJ2-7, with no clear D. Specimen: blood. The CDR3 region is CASSFSTIQNEQYF. CDR3 DNA sequence: TGTGCCAGCAGCTTTAGTACAATTCAGAACGAGCAGTACTTC.